The 13 T cell receptor beta chains below come from one sample, sequenced in a study of blood T cells in healthy people across ages. A second PCR, run for roughly 7 to 11 cycles, used a sample-barcoded 5' primer plus a J-beta primer mix. TCRdb re-called the 5' RACE reads through MiXCR, storing one row per CDR3 protein. The table records roughly 800,000 distinct CDR3 sequences, about 48% of them present only once. What was sequenced was blood. These receptors all stem from an elderly man in good health.

This clonotype came up a few times. The chain recombines TRBV28 with TRBJ2-1; D not resolved. Germline assignment: CDR1 MDHEN and CDR2 SYDVKM. The CDR3 loop spans 12 amino acids. V lost 2 bases to trimming and J lost 9 bases, with 8 bases between them. The CDR3 spells CASSLRTGEQFF. The CDR3 DNA follows: TGTGCCAGCAGTTTACGAACGGGTGAGCAGTTCTTC.

The CDR3: CASRAGTGNTGELFF. As DNA, the CDR3 is TGTGCCAGCAGGGCCGGGACAGGGAACACCGGGGAGCTGTTTTTT. The rearrangement uses TRBV2 and TRBJ2-2, with TRBD1 matching over 8 bases. Germline loops: CDR1 SNHLY, CDR2 FYNNEI. The length of the CDR3 is 15 residues. Germline trimming cut 6 bases from V and 1 base from J; bases unmatched to any gene: 4.

This clonotype was detected only a few times. The chain couples TRBV2 to TRBJ1-2; D is unclear. The CDR3 loop spans 15 amino acids. With 3 bases removed from V and 4 bases from J, the gap between germline ends came to 15 bases. Per the germline V gene, CDR1 is SNHLY and CDR2 is FYNNEI. The CDR3 DNA is TGTGCCAGCAGTGACTCGGGCCTCGTGGGCTATGGCTACACCTTC. This sequence encodes CASSDSGLVGYGYTF. Complete variable domain (other parts from reference TRBV2 and TRBJ1-2): EPEVTQTPSHQVTQMGQEVILRCVPISNHLYFYWYRQILGQKVEFLVSFYNNEISEKSEIFDDQFSVERPDGSNFTLKIRSTKLEDSAMYFCASSDSGLVGYGYTFGSGTRLTVV.

V gene TRBV7-9 combines with J gene TRBJ1-3, with a weak D call TRBD1 (5 bases). V was cut by 8 bases and J by 12 bases, with 20 bases left in between. The CDR3 length is 13 residues. The germline CDR1 and CDR2 sequences are SEHNR and FQNEAQ (reference sequence). DNA of the CDR3: TGTGCCAGCGGGGGGAGCCCGAGAGGAGGCATATATTTT. Translating gives CASGGSPRGGIYF.

The chain is built from TRBV20-1 and TRBJ2-5, with D perhaps matching TRBD2 (6 bases). Deletions cut 6 bases from V and 4 bases from J, with 21 bases between. This CDR3 has 15 amino acids. The germline gives CDR1 DFQATT, CDR2 SNEGSKA (reference sequence). CDR3 region: CSAPWSVRRAETQYF. As DNA, the CDR3 is TGCAGTGCCCCTTGGAGCGTCAGGAGGGCAGAGACCCAGTACTTC.

The chain couples TRBV13 to TRBJ2-1; D unclear. Deletions cut 5 bases from V and 3 bases from J, with 8 bases between. Germline-derived CDR1 and CDR2 are PRHDT and FYEKMQ (reference sequence). The length of the CDR3 is 13 residues. Written as DNA, the CDR3 is TGTGCCAGCAGCCACGCCCACTACAATGAGCAGTTCTTC. It is translated as CASSHAHYNEQFF.

This clonotype has just a few counts. The chain uses TRBV10-3 and TRBJ2-1; 8 bases line up with TRBD2. Losses at the gene ends were 2 bases for V and 0 bases for J; bases not matched to a gene: 0. This CDR3 is built from 15 residues. Per the germline V gene, CDR1 is ENHRY and CDR2 is SYGVKD. The CDR3 DNA reads TGTGCCATCAGTGAGCGGGGGGGCTCCTACAATGAGCAGTTCTTC. It yields the protein CAISERGGSYNEQFF.

V and J are TRBV2 and TRBJ2-6, with no clear D. Trimming stripped 3 bases from V and 2 bases from J, with 8 bases between. The germline gives CDR1 SNHLY, CDR2 FYNNEI. This CDR3 has 15 residues. The CDR3, as DNA: TGTGCCAGCAGTGAGTTAGGAGCTGGGGCCAACGTCCTGACTTTC. This sequence encodes CASSELGAGANVLTF.

The chain recombines TRBV15 with TRBJ1-6, with D perhaps matching TRBD1 (5 bases). V lost 0 bases and J lost 8, with 11 bases in between. Germline values: CDR1 LNHNV, CDR2 YYDKDF (reference sequence). The CDR3 contains 15 residues. The CDR3 region is CATSREGDGYSPLHF. For the CDR3, the DNA is TGTGCCACCAGCAGAGAAGGGGACGGATATTCACCCCTCCACTTT.

This chain connects TRBV5-6 to TRBJ2-7, with 7 bases that match TRBD2. Germline loops: CDR1 SGHDT, CDR2 YYEEEE. This CDR3 has 14 amino acids. Losses at the gene ends were 4 bases for V and 7 bases for J; bases not matched to a gene: 11. CDR3 sequence: CASSGSGSPNEQYF. The CDR3 bases are TGTGCCAGCAGCGGTAGCGGGTCCCCCAATGAGCAGTACTTC.

The gene calls are TRBV29-1 and TRBJ2-1; D is perhaps TRBD1 (5 bases). V was pared by 7 bases and J by 8 bases, with 12 bases between. Looked up from germline, CDR1 is SQVTM and CDR2 is ANQGSEA. The CDR3 is 11 residues long. CDR3 in amino acids: CSASAGHEQFF. The CDR3 nucleotides read TGCAGCGCCTCGGCAGGGCATGAGCAGTTCTTC.

The rearrangement links TRBV3-1 to TRBJ2-3; D remains unclear. Germline V gene sequence: CDR1 LGHDT, CDR2 YNNKEL (reference sequence). The V gene lost 5 bases and the J gene lost 14 bases, with 17 bases spanning the gap. This CDR3 region has 12 residues. For the CDR3, the DNA is TGTGCCAGCAGCTTCTCCAACAGATACGCGTATTTT. Protein sequence: CASSFSNRYAYF.

This clonotype occurred a few times. The V and J genes are TRBV6-5 and TRBJ2-7; D is possibly TRBD1 or TRBD2 (5 bases each). Germline CDR1 MNHEY, CDR2 SVGAGI. Trimming pared 4 bases from V and 6 bases from J, leaving 16 bases between. This CDR3 has 14 amino acids. The CDR3 is CASSLSGASGEQYF. The CDR3, as DNA: TGTGCCAGCAGTTTGTCCGGGGCTTCGGGCGAGCAGTACTTC.